These T cell receptor beta chains were read from a single sample in a study of cytomegalovirus exposure and HLA in healthy donors. Repertoires were generated with immunoSEQ multiplex PCR, while TCRdb's copy carries only in-frame clones and drops some. The repertoire holds around 210,000 clones, with 85% as singletons. Input material: PBMCs. These receptors came from a girl aged 2 to 9 in good health and CMV-seronegative. CDR3s include the opening cysteine and the closing phenylalanine or tryptophan. Each record gives: D gene, clone size, V gene, J gene, CDR3 protein, CDR3 DNA. D genes are given only for firm matches. Size values are once, few and many counts, or a class for expanded clones, and some rows have none.

D gene: NA; clone size: NA; V gene: TRBV11-3; J gene: TRBJ1-1; CDR3 protein: CASSLAGVNTEAFF; CDR3 DNA: TGTGCCAGCAGCTTAGCAGGGGTGAACACTGAAGCTTTCTTT
D gene: NA; clone size: NA; V gene: TRBV15; J gene: TRBJ2-3; CDR3 protein: CATSRVISGTDTQYF; CDR3 DNA: TGTGCCACCAGCAGAGTTATTAGCGGCACAGATACGCAGTATTTT
D gene: NA; clone size: NA; V gene: TRBV7-9; J gene: TRBJ1-6; CDR3 protein: CASSLTGTYNSPLHF; CDR3 DNA: TGTGCCAGCAGCTTAACGGGAACCTATAATTCACCCCTCCACTTT
D gene: NA; clone size: NA; V gene: TRBV5-6; J gene: TRBJ1-2; CDR3 protein: CASSLFSRGSSYGYTF; CDR3 DNA: TGTGCCAGCAGCTTGTTTTCACGGGGATCGAGCTATGGCTACACCTTC
D gene: TRBD1; clone size: few; V gene: TRBV5-4; J gene: TRBJ1-1; CDR3 protein: CASSPNAGTGNTEAFF; CDR3 DNA: TGTGCCAGCAGCCCAAATGCCGGGACAGGGAACACTGAAGCTTTCTTT
D gene: TRBD2; clone size: NA; V gene: TRBV5-1; J gene: TRBJ2-1; CDR3 protein: CASSLLVFRDYKPGSSYNEQFF; CDR3 DNA: TGCGCCAGCAGCTTGCTCGTGTTCCGGGACTACAAACCAGGGAGCTCCTACAATGAGCAGTTCTTC
D gene: NA; clone size: NA; V gene: TRBV7-9; J gene: TRBJ2-7; CDR3 protein: CASSSSSYEQYF; CDR3 DNA: TGTGCCAGCAGCTCCAGTTCCTACGAGCAGTACTTC
D gene: NA; clone size: NA; V gene: TRBV27; J gene: TRBJ2-2; CDR3 protein: CASRGGQLANTGELFF; CDR3 DNA: TGTGCCAGCAGGGGGGGACAGCTAGCGAACACCGGGGAGCTGTTTTTT
D gene: NA; clone size: NA; V gene: TRBV5-1; J gene: TRBJ2-7; CDR3 protein: CASSFLAPGTGSDAYEQYF; CDR3 DNA: TGCGCCAGCAGCTTTCTCGCCCCGGGAACAGGGTCCGACGCCTACGAGCAGTACTTC
D gene: NA; clone size: NA; V gene: TRBV6-5; J gene: TRBJ2-4; CDR3 protein: CASSYSMRGKNIQYF; CDR3 DNA: TGTGCCAGCAGTTACTCAATGCGGGGTAAAAACATTCAGTACTTC
D gene: TRBD2; clone size: NA; V gene: TRBV27; J gene: TRBJ2-5; CDR3 protein: CASSLGAIGAGGQETQYF; CDR3 DNA: TGTGCCAGCAGTTTAGGGGCTATAGGAGCGGGGGGGCAAGAGACCCAGTACTTC
D gene: NA; clone size: NA; V gene: TRBV6-1; J gene: TRBJ1-6; CDR3 protein: CASSADGTRNSPLHF; CDR3 DNA: TGTGCCAGCAGCGCAGATGGAACCAGGAATTCACCCCTCCACTTT
D gene: NA; clone size: NA; V gene: TRBV25-1; J gene: TRBJ2-3; CDR3 protein: CASSELGLARLRDTQYF; CDR3 DNA: TGTGCCAGCAGTGAATTGGGGCTAGCGAGGTTGAGAGATACGCAGTATTTT
D gene: NA; clone size: NA; V gene: TRBV4-1; J gene: TRBJ2-7; CDR3 protein: CASSQDLAAAYEQYF; CDR3 DNA: TGCGCCAGCAGCCAAGATTTAGCGGCTGCCTACGAGCAGTACTTC